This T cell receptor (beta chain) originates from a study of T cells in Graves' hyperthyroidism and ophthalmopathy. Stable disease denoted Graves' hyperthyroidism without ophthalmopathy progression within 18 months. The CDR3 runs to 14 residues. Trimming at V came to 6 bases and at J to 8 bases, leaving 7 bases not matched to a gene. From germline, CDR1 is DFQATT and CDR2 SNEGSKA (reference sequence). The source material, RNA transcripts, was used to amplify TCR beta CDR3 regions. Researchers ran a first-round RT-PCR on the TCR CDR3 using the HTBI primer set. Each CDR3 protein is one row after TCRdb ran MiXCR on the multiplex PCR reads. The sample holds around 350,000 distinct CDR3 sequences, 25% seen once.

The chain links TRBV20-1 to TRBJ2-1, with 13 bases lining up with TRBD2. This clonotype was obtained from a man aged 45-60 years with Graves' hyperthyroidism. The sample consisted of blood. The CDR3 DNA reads TGCAGTGCAACCGGACTAGCGGGAGTCTATGAGCAGTTCTTC. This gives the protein CSATGLAGVYEQFF.